The clone carrying this T cell receptor (beta chain) was picked up a small number of times. The antigen remains undetermined. The data were taken from a study of blood T cells in healthy people across ages. Across the study: There was about one barcoded beta molecule captured by template switching per two T cells.

Study findings and constraints: Reliance upon unsorted PBMCs precluded definitive naive versus antigen-experienced comparison. Whereas aged donors had fewer naive CD4+ cells, long-lived donors had more of them and higher diversity.

PCR was performed a second time for 7 to 11 cycles using a sample-barcoded 5' primer and a J-beta primer mix. All samples gave at least 2.5 million CDR3-containing paired-end reads. TCRdb re-called the 5' RACE reads with MiXCR, one entry per CDR3 protein. The data contain about 1.4 million distinct CDR3 sequences, approximately 59% of them singletons. Germline lookup yields CDR1 LGHNA and CDR2 YNFKEQ. V was pared by 1 base and J by 6 bases, with 7 bases of the junction left unmatched. CDR3 size: 16 residues. The specimen was blood. This sequence originates from a man younger than 30 in good health. V usage is TRBV4-2 and J usage is TRBJ2-1; TRBD1 matches 9 bases. CDR3 bases: TGTGCCAGCAGCCAAGGTGCACAGGGGGCAAGCAATGAGCAGTTCTTC. Residues: CASSQGAQGASNEQFF.